A single sample gave rise to the 3 T cell receptor beta chains below, sequenced in a study of cytotoxic CD8 clonotypes in ibrutinib-treated CLL. Only in-frame clones appear in the TCRdb table, and some are missing; sequencing was by immunoSEQ multiplex PCR. The repertoire has 100,000 to 150,000 clones, approximately 83% of them found once; the top ten carry roughly 2%. Sequenced here: PBMCs, sampled after 24 months of ibrutinib treatment. The receptors were gathered from a human donor with chronic lymphocytic leukemia.

The chain combines TRBV9 with TRBJ2-1, with 9 bases that match TRBD1. Germline V gene data show CDR1 as SGDLS and CDR2 as YYNGEE. The CDR3 loop spans 15 amino acids. The V gene end was trimmed by 3 bases and the J gene end by 6 bases; junction bases not matched to a gene: 7. DNA of the CDR3: TGTGCCAGCAGCGCGCGACAGGGGGGGCTCAATGAGCAGTTCTTC. This codes for CASSARQGGLNEQFF.

The V and J genes are TRBV29-1 and TRBJ2-3; D is perhaps TRBD1 (6 bases). Germline values: CDR1 SQVTM, CDR2 ANQGSEA. V was pared by 7 bases and J by 0 bases, with 14 bases between. CDR3 length: 14 residues. CDR3 residues: CSGRRDTSTDTQYF. The CDR3, as DNA: TGCAGCGGTCGACGGGACACTAGCACAGATACGCAGTATTTT.

The chain carries TRBV7-2 and TRBJ2-7; a weak D match, TRBD1 (5 bases). V was clipped by 5 bases and J by 2 bases, with 10 bases between them. CDR1 and CDR2 (germline): SGHTA, FQGNSA. This CDR3 is 13 amino acids long. The CDR3 spells CASSEGVPYEQYF. For the CDR3, the DNA is TGTGCCAGCAGCGAAGGGGTGCCCTACGAGCAGTACTTC.